The clone carrying this TCR beta chain was counted ten times or more. The source of the sample is a study of blood T cell repertoires in COVID-19. Study context: PBMCs, B-cell-depleted T cells, or T cells provided the cDNA or gDNA that made up the material.

Original methodology: From reference gene primer amplification, estimates of nucleated cell counts were derived. The repertoire was sequenced with immunoSEQ multiplex PCR; TCRdb's copy has only in-frame clones and lacks some. V, J and clone size reflect that table, while D and trimming were determined from the DNA. The repertoire holds tens of thousands of clones, with about 74% as singletons. Sequenced: peripheral blood. The sequence derives from an elderly woman with acute or convalescent COVID-19.

The CDR3, as DNA: TGTGCCAGCAGTGCGTGGGAAGCGGGAGGCCTCTCCTACGAGCAGTACTTC. Its protein product is CASSAWEAGGLSYEQYF. The chain links TRBV2 to TRBJ2-7, with TRBD2 identical over 9 bases. V lost 4 bases, J lost 0 bases, and 10 bases stayed unmatched. Germline CDR1 SNHLY, CDR2 FYNNEI. The CDR3 has 17 amino acids.